A selection of T cell receptor beta chains follows, all from one sample in a study of shared T cell receptors in the human thymus. Assay: immunoSEQ multiplex PCR; the TCRdb copy retains only in-frame clones and omits some. The table shows about 540,000 clones, with 75% to 85% occurring only once. In addition, the sample was reused for a study of human thymus T cells.

Sample: thymocytes. These receptor sequences come from a boy under two years old with a congenital heart defect. The CDR3 runs from the conserved cysteine through the conserved F or W. The D gene is left open where the match is weak. Expanded clones are given a class, and other clones once, few, many or no size at all.

CDR3aa | CDR3nt | j_gene | d_gene | abundance | v_gene
CASSQLTGNEKLFF | TGCGCCAGCAGCCAACTAACGGGAAATGAAAAACTGTTTTTT | TRBJ1-4 | NA | NA | TRBV4-1
CASSPEAGKRFAFF | TGTGCCAGCAGCCCCGAGGCAGGGAAAAGATTTGCTTTCTTT | TRBJ1-1 | NA | once | TRBV14
CSGLGLADHNEQFF | TGCAGCGGGTTGGGACTAGCGGACCACAATGAGCAGTTCTTC | TRBJ2-1 | TRBD2 | NA | TRBV29-1
CASSLASKEGAQYF | TGTGCCAGCAGCTTAGCTTCGAAAGAGGGTGCGCAGTATTTT | TRBJ2-3 | NA | NA | TRBV7-2
CASSLGDRVTTEAFF | TGTGCCAGCAGCCTGGGGGACAGGGTGACCACTGAAGCTTTCTTT | TRBJ1-1 | TRBD1 | NA | TRBV13
CASSFSGTPLGTQYF | TGTGCCAGCAGTTTTTCCGGGACTCCCCTGGGGACGCAGTATTTT | TRBJ2-3 | NA | NA | TRBV27
CAIDRGPQRGPYGYTF | TGTGCCATCGACAGGGGGCCACAACGAGGGCCCTATGGCTACACCTTC | TRBJ1-2 | TRBD1 | once | TRBV7-9
CASSQRTGGGYTF | TGTGCCAGCTCACAACGGACGGGAGGAGGCTACACCTTC | TRBJ1-2 | NA | NA | TRBV18
CASSLHGGYEQYF | TGTGCCAGCAGCTTACATGGGGGGTACGAGCAGTACTTC | TRBJ2-7 | NA | once | TRBV7-6
CSVEGTTGGLGELFF | TGCAGCGTTGAGGGGACGACAGGGGGCCTCGGGGAGCTGTTTTTT | TRBJ2-2 | TRBD1 | NA | TRBV29-1
CASSLGRKSSYEQYF | TGTGCCAGCAGCTTAGGTAGAAAATCATCCTACGAGCAGTACTTC | TRBJ2-7 | NA | NA | TRBV7-2
CASSQVRTANTGELFF | TGTGCCAGCAGCCAAGTTAGGACAGCGAACACCGGGGAGCTGTTTTTT | TRBJ2-2 | NA | NA | TRBV14
CSGRDKDIQYF | TGCAGTGGCCGGGACAAGGACATTCAGTACTTC | TRBJ2-4 | NA | NA | TRBV20-1
CASSVRDSLYEQYF | TGTGCCAGCAGTGTGCGGGACAGCCTCTACGAGCAGTACTTC | TRBJ2-7 | NA | few | TRBV6-1
CASSGTSGRVETQYF | TGTGCCAGCAGCGGAACTAGCGGGAGGGTGGAGACCCAGTACTTC | TRBJ2-5 | TRBD2 | NA | TRBV5-4
CASSYQVLGGDEQYF | TGTGCCAGCAGTTACCAAGTCCTCGGGGGGGACGAGCAGTACTTC | TRBJ2-7 | TRBD2 | NA | TRBV6-6
CASSLGHSNTEAFF | TGTGCCAGCAGCCTGGGACACTCCAACACTGAAGCTTTCTTT | TRBJ1-1 | NA | once | TRBV14
CASSEGAVPNYGYTF | TGCGCCAGCAGTGAGGGGGCGGTCCCTAACTATGGCTACACCTTC | TRBJ1-2 | NA | NA | TRBV10-2
CASSTDSPVLSANYGYTF | TGTGCCAGTAGTACGGACAGCCCTGTCCTCTCAGCTAACTATGGCTACACCTTC | TRBJ1-2 | NA | NA | TRBV19
CASSLSGGMNTEAFF | TGTGCCAGCAGCTTGAGTGGGGGCATGAACACTGAAGCTTTCTTT | TRBJ1-1 | NA | NA | TRBV11-3
CASSPCPRTGNDTGELFF | TGTGCCAGCAGCCCCTGCCCCCGGACAGGGAACGACACCGGGGAGCTGTTTTTT | TRBJ2-2 | TRBD1 | NA | TRBV7-6
CASSPVAPGNYGYTF | TGTGCCAGCAGCCCCGTAGCGCCCGGAAACTATGGCTACACCTTC | TRBJ1-2 | NA | NA | TRBV5-6
CASSVRGTKAYNEQFF | TGTGCCAGCAGCGTAAGGGGGACCAAGGCCTACAATGAGCAGTTCTTC | TRBJ2-1 | NA | NA | TRBV9
CASSQGRRKSNQETQYF | TGTGCCAGCAGCCAAGGGCGGCGAAAGTCCAACCAAGAGACCCAGTACTTC | TRBJ2-5 | NA | NA | TRBV14
CASSQRTGGHEQYF | TGCGCCAGCAGCCAGAGGACAGGGGGCCACGAGCAGTACTTC | TRBJ2-7 | TRBD1 | NA | TRBV4-1
CASSPQPGLRRYNEQFF | TGTGCCAGCTCACCTCAACCGGGACTACGCCGATACAATGAGCAGTTCTTC | TRBJ2-1 | TRBD2 | NA | TRBV18
CASSRGLADNEQFF | TGCGCCAGCAGCCGAGGACTAGCGGACAATGAGCAGTTCTTC | TRBJ2-1 | TRBD2 | NA | TRBV5-1
CASSLGRGRRNTEAFF | TGTGCCAGCAGTTTAGGCAGGGGTCGTAGGAACACTGAAGCTTTCTTT | TRBJ1-1 | NA | NA | TRBV28
CASSLEYRAAGGGYNEQFF | TGTGCCAGCAGCTTGGAGTACAGGGCGGCGGGAGGGGGCTACAATGAGCAGTTCTTC | TRBJ2-1 | TRBD2 | NA | TRBV7-9
CAISGTVGSNQPQHF | TGTGCCATCAGTGGGACAGTGGGTAGCAATCAGCCCCAGCATTTT | TRBJ1-5 | NA | NA | TRBV10-3
CAWATGADEKLFF | TGTGCCTGGGCAACAGGGGCGGATGAAAAACTGTTTTTT | TRBJ1-4 | TRBD1 | NA | TRBV30
CAFRPLGDSSGANVLTF | TGTGCCTTTCGGCCGCTGGGGGACAGCTCTGGGGCCAACGTCCTGACTTTC | TRBJ2-6 | TRBD1 | NA | TRBV30
CASRTGLAGGYQETQYF | TGTGCCAGCAGAACCGGACTAGCGGGAGGGTACCAAGAGACCCAGTACTTC | TRBJ2-5 | TRBD2 | NA | TRBV27
CASSFSTTNTDTQYF | TGTGCCAGCAGTTTTTCGACAACAAACACAGATACGCAGTATTTT | TRBJ2-3 | NA | NA | TRBV27
CAWSVPGEGHYEQYF | TGTGCCTGGAGTGTACCCGGGGAAGGCCACTACGAGCAGTACTTC | TRBJ2-7 | NA | NA | TRBV30
CASSQKDFFQRNQPQHF | TGTGCCAGCAGTCAAAAGGACTTTTTTCAGCGTAATCAGCCCCAGCATTTT | TRBJ1-5 | NA | NA | TRBV28
CATSRDPTVAYEQYF | TGTGCCACCAGCAGAGATCCCACAGTCGCCTACGAGCAGTACTTC | TRBJ2-7 | NA | NA | TRBV15
CASSWGEAGREQYF | TGTGCCAGCAGTTGGGGGGAGGCCGGTAGAGAGCAGTACTTC | TRBJ2-7 | NA | NA | TRBV25-1
CASSLARLAGANIQYF | TGTGCCAGCAGCTTAGCCCGTCTAGCGGGAGCGAACATTCAGTACTTC | TRBJ2-4 | TRBD2 | NA | TRBV11-3
CAWSRRTTNYGYTF | TGTGCCTGGAGTCGCAGGACTACTAACTATGGCTACACCTTC | TRBJ1-2 | NA | NA | TRBV30
CASSQPDSSGNTIYF | TGCGCCAGCAGCCAACCGGACAGCTCTGGAAACACCATATATTTT | TRBJ1-3 | NA | NA | TRBV5-4
CASSSGRGQETQYF | TGTGCCAGCTCTAGCGGGAGAGGCCAAGAGACCCAGTACTTC | TRBJ2-5 | TRBD2 | NA | TRBV6-5
CASTEGVVDTQYF | TGTGCCAGCACCGAGGGGGTCGTAGATACGCAGTATTTT | TRBJ2-3 | NA | NA | TRBV2
CASTIQGAGAFF | TGTGCCAGCACCATACAGGGGGCGGGGGCTTTCTTT | TRBJ1-1 | TRBD1 | NA | TRBV28
CAWSDLPTSGRAHASYNEQFF | TGTGCCTGGAGTGACCTCCCGACTAGCGGGAGGGCCCATGCCTCCTACAATGAGCAGTTCTTC | TRBJ2-1 | TRBD2 | NA | TRBV30
CASSLNRQGLRQPQHF | TGTGCCAGCAGTTTAAATCGACAGGGCCTCAGGCAGCCCCAGCATTTT | TRBJ1-5 | TRBD1 | NA | TRBV28
CASSPLTGGQENYGYTF | TGTGCCAGCAGTCCACTTACCGGGGGACAGGAGAACTATGGCTACACCTTC | TRBJ1-2 | TRBD1 | NA | TRBV25-1
CASSQAPFGTDEQYF | TGTGCCAGCAGCCAAGCCCCTTTTGGCACCGACGAGCAGTACTTC | TRBJ2-7 | NA | NA | TRBV4-2
CAITTSGGTPNNEQFF | TGTGCCATCACGACTAGCGGGGGTACACCGAACAATGAGCAGTTCTTC | TRBJ2-1 | TRBD2 | NA | TRBV10-3
CASSYSWLAGDYEQYF | TGTGCCAGCAGTTACTCGTGGCTAGCGGGAGACTACGAGCAGTACTTC | TRBJ2-7 | TRBD2 | NA | TRBV6-6
CASSLGDLAGGHNHNEQFF | TGCGCCAGCAGCTTGGGGGATCTAGCGGGAGGGCATAATCACAATGAGCAGTTCTTC | TRBJ2-1 | TRBD2 | NA | TRBV5-1
CASSLCGGRQPASYEQYF | TGTGCCAGCAGTTTATGCGGAGGGCGGCAGCCTGCCTCCTACGAGCAGTACTTC | TRBJ2-7 | NA | NA | TRBV28